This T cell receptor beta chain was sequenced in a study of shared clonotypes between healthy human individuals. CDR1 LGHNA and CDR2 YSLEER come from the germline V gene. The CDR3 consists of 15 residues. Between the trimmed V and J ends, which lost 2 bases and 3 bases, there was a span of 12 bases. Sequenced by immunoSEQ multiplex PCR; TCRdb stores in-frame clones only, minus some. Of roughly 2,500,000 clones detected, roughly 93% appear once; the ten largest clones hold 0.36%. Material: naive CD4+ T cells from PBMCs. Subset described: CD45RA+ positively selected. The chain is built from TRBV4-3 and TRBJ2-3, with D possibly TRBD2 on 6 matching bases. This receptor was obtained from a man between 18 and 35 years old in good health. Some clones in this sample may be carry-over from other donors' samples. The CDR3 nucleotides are TGCGCCAGCAGCCAACTAGCGCTTGGTACAGATACGCAGTATTTT. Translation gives CASSQLALGTDTQYF.